The 17 T cell receptor beta chains given below trace back to one sample, sequenced in a study of shared clonotypes between healthy human individuals (dated by TCRdb to 2019 to 2021). Libraries were made using the immunoSEQ multiplex PCR assay. TCRdb re-hosts the immuneACCESS table, in-frame sequences only. Its copies lack some clones; in the studies checked, an unresolved V gene accounts for under half of them, and the cause for the rest is not known. Across this sample there are roughly 530,000 clones, with 90% to 96% seen only once. The ten largest make up about 0.064% of the sample. What was sequenced was naive CD4+ T cells sorted from blood. The cell subset or site label, read with the paper, signifies: CD45RA+ positively selected. Every receptor here comes from a young woman in good health.

The sample holds one count of this clone. The genes are TRBV28 and TRBJ2-7; TRBD1 matches at 7 bases. The CDR3 is 14 residues long. V trimming: 6 bases; J trimming: 5 bases; junction bases outside the gene matches: 10. Germline CDR1 is MDHEN and CDR2 is SYDVKM. The chain's CDR3 is CASRPGQRVNEQYF. The CDR3 DNA is TGTGCCAGCAGGCCGGGACAGAGGGTCAACGAGCAGTACTTC.

V usage is TRBV6-1 and J usage is TRBJ1-4, with D hard to call. The germline V and J ends were trimmed by 6 bases and 7 bases, with 18 bases remaining between them. Germline lookup yields CDR1 MNHNS and CDR2 SASEGT. CDR3 length: 15 amino acids. The CDR3 is CASRDIRPWGEKLFF. CDR3 nucleotide sequence: TGTGCCAGCAGGGATATCAGACCTTGGGGTGAAAAACTGTTTTTT.

The genes are TRBV6-4 and TRBJ2-1; 9 nucleotides agree with TRBD2. The CDR3 is 16 amino acids. Germline V gene lookup returns CDR1 MRHNA and CDR2 SNTAGT. Unmatched junction bases numbered 3, after V lost 1 base and J lost 2 bases. This chain's CDR3 is CASSDLPSGAYNEQFF. The CDR3 bases are TGTGCCAGCAGTGACTTACCTAGCGGGGCCTACAATGAGCAGTTCTTC.

V and J are TRBV6-6 and TRBJ2-7; D is unclear. In germline, CDR1 is MNHNY, CDR2 SVGAGI (reference sequence). CDR3 length equals 15 residues. V lost 4 bases to trimming and J lost 2 bases, with 15 bases between them. The CDR3 sequence: CASSFPQSETYEQYF. In DNA, the CDR3 is TGTGCCAGCAGTTTCCCCCAGTCGGAGACCTACGAGCAGTACTTC.

This clone was counted between two and nine times. The J gene is TRBJ2-7, the V gene TRBV4-1; perhaps TRBD2 as D (5 bases). The CDR3 consists of 16 residues. The V end was cut by 0 bases, the J end by 4 bases, with 16 bases between. CDR1 is MGHRA, CDR2 YSYEKL, per germline. The CDR3 loop is CASSQERALDGYEQYF. The CDR3 DNA reads as TGCGCCAGCAGCCAAGAGAGGGCTCTCGATGGGTACGAGCAGTACTTC.

About this clone itself: Other DNA sequences in the sample encode the same CDR3. The rearrangement joins TRBV5-1 to TRBJ2-7; the D is unclear. There are 14 residues in the CDR3. The V gene's germline CDR1 is SGHRS and CDR2 YFSETQ. Trimming cost V 0 bases and J 2 bases, with 9 bases left between them. CDR3 protein: CASSLAGATYEQYF. The CDR3 DNA reads as TGCGCCAGCAGCTTGGCGGGCGCCACCTACGAGCAGTACTTC.

The chain recombines TRBV5-4 with TRBJ2-1; D remains unclear. This CDR3 is 15 amino acids long. Between the trimmed V and J ends, which lost 2 bases and 4 bases, there was a span of 13 bases. Germline V gene data show CDR1 as SGHNT and CDR2 as YYREEE (reference sequence). CDR3 nucleotides: TGTGCCAGCAGCTTAGGCCTCCCGAATTACAATGAGCAGTTCTTC. Its protein is CASSLGLPNYNEQFF. Full variable domain (remainder filled in from reference TRBV5-4 and TRBJ2-1): ETGVTQSPTHLIKTRGQQVTLRCSSQSGHNTVSWYQQALGQGPQFIFQYYREEENGRGNFPPRFSGLQFPNYSSELNVNALELDDSALYLCASSLGLPNYNEQFFGPGTRLTVL.

The chain employs TRBV19 and TRBJ2-5, with D possibly TRBD1 on 6 matching bases. The J call may be wrong; the DNA end is better matched by TRBJ2-7. The CDR3 loop spans 15 amino acids. Germline CDR1 LNHDA, CDR2 SQIVND (reference sequence). The CDR3 spells CASSTRRTVNYEQYF. The CDR3 DNA reads TGTGCCAGTAGTACCCGGAGGACAGTTAACTACGAGCAGTACTTC.

The chain carries TRBV30 and TRBJ2-1; 11 bases match TRBD2. The junction had 12 bases not matched to a gene; V was cut back by 5 bases and J by 9 bases. The germline V gene encodes CDR1 GTSNPN and CDR2 SVGIG (reference sequence). CDR3 length: 15 residues. The CDR3 protein is CAWALETSGICEQFF. The CDR3 DNA reads as TGTGCCTGGGCTCTTGAGACTAGCGGGATTTGTGAGCAGTTCTTC.

Here the CDR3 reads CASSLGGWGQYF. Written as DNA, the CDR3 is TGTGCCAGCAGTTTAGGGGGCTGGGGGCAGTATTTT. The rearrangement joins TRBV28 to TRBJ2-3, with TRBD1 as a possible D gene (6 bases). In germline, CDR1 is MDHEN, CDR2 SYDVKM. CDR3 length: 12 residues. Trimming took off 2 bases at V and 11 bases at J, with 11 bases between the two ends.

J is TRBJ2-3 and V is TRBV29-1, with D uncertain. Germline V lookup: CDR1 SQVTM, CDR2 ANQGSEA. V was cut by 7 bases and J by 0 bases, with 5 bases left in between. CDR3 length equals 11 residues. This CDR3 reads CSAASTDTQYF. The CDR3 DNA sequence: TGCAGCGCCGCTAGCACAGATACGCAGTATTTT.

The V gene is TRBV5-1, the J gene TRBJ2-7, with a weak D call TRBD2 (7 bases). The CDR3 loop spans 15 amino acids. Trimming left V 6 bases short and J 3 bases short, with 19 bases between. Germline V gene data show CDR1 as SGHRS and CDR2 as YFSETQ. In nucleotides, the CDR3 is TGCGCCAGCAAGGGGGGGGCAGGACAGTTCTACGAGCAGTACTTC. Protein sequence: CASKGGAGQFYEQYF.

This clone came up once. The genes are TRBV9 and TRBJ2-3; TRBD2 matches 7 bases. V shed 0 bases, J shed 4 bases, and the junction held 5 bases outside the gene matches. Germline-derived CDR1 and CDR2 are SGDLS and YYNGEE. This CDR3 is 15 amino acids long. CDR3 DNA sequence: TGTGCCAGCAGCGTAGCGCGGGAGAAGGCAGATACGCAGTATTTT. It encodes CASSVAREKADTQYF. The full variable domain, rest sourced from reference TRBV9 and TRBJ2-3, is DSGVTQTPKHLITATGQRVTLRCSPRSGDLSVYWYQQSLDQGLQFLIQYYNGEERAKGNILERFSAQQFPDLHSELNLSSLELGDSALYFCASSVAREKADTQYFGPGTRLTVL.

This clone was recorded once. The chain is built from TRBV2 and TRBJ2-3, with 7 bases identical to TRBD1. The CDR3 covers 16 residues. J was trimmed by 2 bases and V by 2 bases; bases with no gene match: 7. Germline V CDR1 and CDR2: SNHLY, FYNNEI. The DNA for the CDR3 is TGTGCCAGCAGTGAACGGGACAGTTACTACACAGATACGCAGTATTTT. Residues: CASSERDSYYTDTQYF. Based on the CDR3 plus reference TRBV2 and TRBJ2-3, the full variable domain is EPEVTQTPSHQVTQMGQEVILRCVPISNHLYFYWYRQILGQKVEFLVSFYNNEISEKSEIFDDQFSVERPDGSNFTLKIRSTKLEDSAMYFCASSERDSYYTDTQYFGPGTRLTVL.

This clone was seen just once. The chain combines TRBV5-5 with TRBJ2-7; 8 nucleotides agree with TRBD1. With 1 base clipped from V and 6 bases from J, the junction kept 6 bases outside the gene matches. In germline, CDR1 is SGHKS, CDR2 YYEKEE (reference sequence). The CDR3 length is 14 residues. CDR3: CASSLQGAVGEQYF. DNA for the CDR3: TGTGCCAGCAGCTTGCAGGGGGCAGTAGGCGAGCAGTACTTC.

V is TRBV5-1 and J is TRBJ1-3, with TRBD1 matching 9 bases. The germline V gene has CDR1 SGHRS and CDR2 YFSETQ. J lost 4 bases, V lost 5 bases, and 4 bases had no gene match. This CDR3 is built from 14 residues. The DNA of the CDR3 is TGCGCCAGCAGTTCCGGGACAGGGGGAAACACCATATATTTT. Its protein is CASSSGTGGNTIYF.

A word on this clone: The sample has other DNA sequences that encode this CDR3 too. The chain employs TRBV5-4 and TRBJ2-7, with TRBD2 matching 10 bases. Germline V CDR1 and CDR2: SGHNT, YYREEE (reference sequence). The trim removed 0 bases at V and 2 bases at J, leaving 2 bases unmatched. The CDR3 extends over 15 amino acids. CDR3 DNA sequence: TGTGCCAGCAGCTTGGATCTAGCGGGGGCCTACGAGCAGTACTTC. Translating gives CASSLDLAGAYEQYF.